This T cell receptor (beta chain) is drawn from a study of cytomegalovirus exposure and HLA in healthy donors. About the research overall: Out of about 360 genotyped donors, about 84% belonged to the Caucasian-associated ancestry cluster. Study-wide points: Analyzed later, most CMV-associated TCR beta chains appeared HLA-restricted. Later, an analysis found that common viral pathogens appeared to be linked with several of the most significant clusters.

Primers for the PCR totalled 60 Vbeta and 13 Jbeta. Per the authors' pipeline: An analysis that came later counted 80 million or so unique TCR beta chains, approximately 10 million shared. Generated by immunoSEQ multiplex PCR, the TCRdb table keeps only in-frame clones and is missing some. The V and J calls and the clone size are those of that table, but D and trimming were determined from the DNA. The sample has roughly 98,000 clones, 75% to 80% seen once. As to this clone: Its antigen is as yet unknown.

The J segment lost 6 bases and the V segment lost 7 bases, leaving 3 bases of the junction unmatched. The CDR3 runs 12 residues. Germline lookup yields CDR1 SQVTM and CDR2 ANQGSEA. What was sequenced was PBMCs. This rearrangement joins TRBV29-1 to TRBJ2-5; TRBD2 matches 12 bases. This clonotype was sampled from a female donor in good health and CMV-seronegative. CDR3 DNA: TGCAGCGCACGGACTAGCGGGAAGACCCAGTACTTC. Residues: CSARTSGKTQYF.